The 27 T cell receptor beta chains below come from one sample, sequenced in a study of spatial heterogeneity in lung cancer. Study-wide points: Within tumors, counts of expanded alpha and beta TCRs tracked tumor mutation counts.

TCRdb redid the calling of the 5' RACE reads with MiXCR, one entry per CDR3 protein. The sample includes some 20,000 distinct CDR3 sequences, approximately 6.5% of them seen just once. Regarding time point: sample taken at primary tumor resection. These receptors have no identified antigens. Sample: lung tumor tissue, taken at surgery. The receptors were sampled from a female donor with early-stage non-small cell lung cancer.

This rearrangement joins TRBV5-4 to TRBJ2-3; D is perhaps TRBD1 (5 bases). V was trimmed by 2 bases and J by 4 bases, leaving 17 bases between them. The CDR3 contains 16 residues. Germline assignment: CDR1 SGHNT and CDR2 YYREEE (reference sequence). CDR3 loop: CASSFPRQGIPDTQYF. CDR3 sequence (DNA): TGTGCCAGCAGCTTCCCCCGGCAGGGTATACCAGATACGCAGTATTTT.

In this sample, this clonotype turned up many times. The rearrangement links TRBV5-1 to TRBJ2-1; 8 bases map to TRBD2. Germline V gives CDR1 SGHRS, CDR2 YFSETQ. Trimming at V came to 5 bases and at J to 0 bases, leaving 13 bases not matched to a gene. CDR3 length equals 18 residues. DNA of the CDR3: TGCGCCAGCAGTCTCCTAGGCGGGGGGTCTAGCTCCTACAATGAGCAGTTCTTC. This codes for CASSLLGGGSSSYNEQFF.

This clonotype was detected many times. The J gene is TRBJ2-1, the V gene TRBV6-1; D is unresolved. Germline CDR1 MNHNS, CDR2 SASEGT. Deletions cut 8 bases from V and 8 bases from J, with 16 bases between. The CDR3 length is 13 residues. In DNA, the CDR3 is TGTGCCAGCGCCACTGCGTACGTGGATGAGCAGTTCTTC. As protein: CASATAYVDEQFF.

This clonotype has just a few counts. This chain joins TRBV6-2 or TRBV6-3 and TRBJ1-1; perhaps TRBD1 as D (5 bases). CDR3 length equals 12 residues. Germline CDR1 and CDR2: MNHEY and SVGEGT. V was shortened by 6 bases and J by 5 bases, with 10 bases between the two germline ends. The CDR3 here is CASRSGRTEAFF. For the CDR3, the DNA is TGTGCCAGCAGGTCAGGGAGGACTGAAGCTTTCTTT.

This clonotype was detected many times. The J gene is TRBJ1-5, the V gene TRBV20-1; TRBD1 might be the D (6 bases). V was pared by 8 bases and J by 7 bases, with 15 bases between. This CDR3 has 12 residues. Germline values: CDR1 DFQATT, CDR2 SNEGSKA (reference sequence). The CDR3 loop is CSLAGGGQPQHF. The CDR3 bases are TGCAGTTTAGCCGGGGGCGGGCAGCCCCAGCATTTT.

In this sample, this clonotype turned up many times. The chain recombines TRBV7-6 with TRBJ2-7, with 7 bases identical to TRBD1. From germline, CDR1 is SGHVS and CDR2 FNYEAQ. J gave up 4 bases and V 0 bases, and 6 bases lay outside the gene matches. This CDR3 spans 15 amino acids. The CDR3 is CASSLAGGAVYEQYF. The CDR3 nucleotides read TGTGCCAGCAGCTTAGCAGGGGGCGCGGTATACGAGCAGTACTTC.

Ten or more counts support this clonotype. The chain recombines TRBV2 with TRBJ1-2, with 7 bases lining up with TRBD1. The CDR3 is made up of 18 amino acids. From germline, CDR1 is SNHLY and CDR2 FYNNEI. The V segment lost 2 bases and the J segment 4 bases; nucleotides outside the gene matches: 16. The CDR3 region has the DNA TGTGCCAGCAGTGAAAGTAGGACAGGCCTTGGATCCGGCTATGGCTACACCTTC. This codes for CASSESRTGLGSGYGYTF.

The chain employs TRBV10-3 and TRBJ2-1; D may match TRBD1 or TRBD2 (6 bases each). Germline CDR1 ENHRY, CDR2 SYGVKD. Trimming took 3 bases from V and 7 from J, leaving 16 bases between them. This CDR3 has 15 residues. The CDR3 spells CAISDSAGAGNEQFF. The CDR3, as DNA: TGTGCCATCAGTGATTCCGCAGGGGCGGGGAATGAGCAGTTCTTC.

This clonotype was counted at least ten times. The rearrangement uses TRBV5-1 and TRBJ1-1; D might be TRBD1 (5 bases). This CDR3 is built from 13 residues. V lost 5 bases and J 4 bases, leaving 12 bases between the germline ends. CDR1 and CDR2 (germline): SGHRS, YFSETQ. CDR3 region: CASRREGSTEAFF. In DNA, the CDR3 is TGCGCCAGCAGAAGGGAGGGGAGCACTGAAGCTTTCTTT.

At least ten counts were recorded for this clonotype. The CDR3 sequence is CASSPGGGGTDTQYF. The CDR3 DNA follows: TGTGCCAGCAGTCCAGGGGGCGGCGGCACAGATACGCAGTATTTT. The chain uses TRBV12-3 or TRBV12-4 and TRBJ2-3; TRBD1 matches 8 bases. This CDR3 is 15 amino acids long. The J segment lost 1 base and the V segment lost 5 bases, leaving 5 bases of the junction unmatched.

This clonotype was seen at least ten times. The gene calls are TRBV4-3 and TRBJ2-5, with D hard to call. The germline CDR1 and CDR2 sequences are LGHNA and YSLEER. Trimming stripped 3 bases from V and 5 bases from J, with 10 bases between. The CDR3 contains 13 residues. The CDR3 bases are TGCGCCAGCAGCCACGAGCGTACCGAGACCCAGTACTTC. Amino acids: CASSHERTETQYF.

This clonotype has a count of ten or more. V is TRBV6-5 and J is TRBJ1-2; 7 bases fit TRBD1. The CDR3 loop spans 11 amino acids. V was pared by 7 bases and J by 7 bases, with 3 bases of the junction left unmatched. Germline V gene lookup returns CDR1 MNHEY and CDR2 SVGAGI. The DNA for the CDR3 is TGTGCCAGCACAGGGGGGGGTGGCTACACCTTC. Its translation: CASTGGGGYTF.

The sample holds a few counts of this clonotype. This sequence joins TRBV5-8 and TRBJ2-5; TRBD1 agrees at 7 bases. This CDR3 is built from 15 residues. The V and J ends lost 7 bases and 1 base, in that order; junction bases with no gene match: 10. CDR1 is SGHTS and CDR2 is YDEGEE in the germline V gene. The CDR3 bases are TGTGCCAGCGGGAACAGGGGAAGGGGCCAAGAGACCCAGTACTTC. Its protein is CASGNRGRGQETQYF.

Only a few counts were recorded for this clonotype. It may be a read error: a sequence one base away is much more abundant. In DNA, the CDR3 is TGTGCCAGCAGCACAACAGGGCGCGGTGAAGCTTTCTTT. Amino acid sequence: CASSTTGRGEAFF. This chain links TRBV2 with TRBJ1-1; D possibly corresponds to TRBD1 (6 bases). Germline V lookup: CDR1 SNHLY, CDR2 FYNNEI. Trimming removed 6 bases at V and 7 bases at J, with 15 bases between. The CDR3 covers 13 residues.

This clonotype was seen many times. CDR3 coding DNA: TGTGCCAGCAGTTTGTATCCTAGCGATACGCAGTATTTT. Translated, it gives CASSLYPSDTQYF. The chain couples TRBV28 to TRBJ2-3, with D tentatively TRBD2 (5 bases). The germline CDR1 and CDR2 sequences are MDHEN and SYDVKM. This CDR3 region has 13 residues. V was cut by 3 bases and J by 6 bases, with 10 bases left in between.

In this sample, this clonotype turned up a few times. V usage is TRBV2 and J usage is TRBJ2-5; D tentatively reads TRBD1 or TRBD2 (5 bases each). Between the trimmed V and J ends, which lost 3 bases and 1 base, there was a span of 12 bases. In germline, CDR1 is SNHLY, CDR2 FYNNEI. CDR3 size: 15 residues. The DNA for the CDR3 is TGTGCCAGCAGTGAGAGGACGGGGCCCCAAGAGACCCAGTACTTC. This translates into CASSERTGPQETQYF.

This clonotype has ten or more counts. The chain is built from TRBV10-3 and TRBJ2-1; 8 nucleotides agree with TRBD2. Per germline, CDR1 ENHRY and CDR2 SYGVKD. The CDR3 contains 14 residues. With V trimmed by 5 bases and J by 1 base, 1 base remained unmatched. Here the CDR3 reads CAISSGGSYNEQFF. The CDR3 nucleotides are TGTGCCATCAGTAGCGGGGGATCCTACAATGAGCAGTTCTTC.

This clonotype showed up many times. This chain links TRBV11-3 with TRBJ2-1, with 7 bases aligning to TRBD1. The junction had 3 bases not matched to a gene; V was cut back by 5 bases and J by 8 bases. CDR3 length equals 12 residues. CDR1 and CDR2 from the germline V gene are SGHNT and YENEEA. CDR3 residues: CASSEGADEQFF. The CDR3 nucleotides read TGTGCCAGCAGCGAGGGGGCTGATGAGCAGTTCTTC.

This clonotype appeared many times. This rearrangement joins TRBV5-4 to TRBJ2-1; 12 nucleotides match TRBD2. Germline V CDR1 and CDR2: SGHNT, YYREEE (reference sequence). V dropped 5 bases and J dropped 3; count of bases not matched to a gene: 3. The CDR3 covers 15 residues. The CDR3 reads CASSSTSGGYNEQFF. CDR3 in DNA: TGTGCCAGCAGTTCGACTAGCGGGGGCTACAATGAGCAGTTCTTC.

At least ten counts were recorded for this clonotype. The chain's CDR3 is CASSSSGQLNQPQHF. CDR3 nucleotides: TGCGCCAGCAGCTCTAGTGGGCAGCTAAATCAGCCCCAGCATTTT. The chain combines TRBV5-1 with TRBJ1-5; D gene uncertain. Trimming removed 3 bases from V and 4 bases from J, with 14 bases in between. CDR3 length: 15 amino acids. Germline lookup yields CDR1 SGHRS and CDR2 YFSETQ.

In its sample, this clonotype was seen many times. CDR3 bases: TGTGCCAGCAGTCTTCGGGACAGGGATTCACCCCTCCACTTT. As protein: CASSLRDRDSPLHF. V usage is TRBV6-1 and J usage is TRBJ1-6, with 9 bases aligning to TRBD1. The V gene end was trimmed by 5 bases and the J gene end by 8 bases; junction bases not matched to a gene: 4. Per the germline V gene, CDR1 is MNHNS and CDR2 is SASEGT. The CDR3 consists of 14 residues.

V and J are TRBV14 and TRBJ1-2; perhaps TRBD1 as D (5 bases). Trimming pared 4 bases from V and 2 bases from J, leaving 8 bases between. CDR1 SGHDN and CDR2 FVKESK come from the germline V gene. CDR3 length equals 13 residues. The CDR3 DNA is TGTGCCAGCAGCCGTCCAGGGAACTATGGCTACACCTTC. Residues: CASSRPGNYGYTF.

The V gene is TRBV7-8, the J gene TRBJ1-2; D is undetermined. V gave up 1 base and J gave up 7 bases, with 13 bases separating them. In germline, CDR1 is SGHVS, CDR2 FQNEAQ. This CDR3 contains 14 residues. CDR3: CASSLGGNSGGYTF. CDR3 DNA sequence: TGTGCCAGCAGCTTAGGAGGGAATAGCGGTGGCTACACCTTC. Full variable domain (missing parts from reference TRBV7-8 and TRBJ1-2): GAGVSQSPRYKVAKRGQDVALRCDPISGHVSLFWYQQALGQGPEFLTYFQNEAQLDKSGLPSDRFFAERPEGSVSTLKIQRTQQEDSAVYLCASSLGGNSGGYTFGSGTRLTVV.

This clonotype was observed at least ten times. The chain has TRBV20-1 and TRBJ2-3; 9 bases align to TRBD1. The CDR3 contains 15 residues. Germline V gives CDR1 DFQATT, CDR2 SNEGSKA (reference sequence). The V segment lost 5 bases and the J segment 0 bases; nucleotides outside the gene matches: 6. This chain's CDR3 is CSADGGTGSTDTQYF. In DNA form, the CDR3 reads TGCAGTGCTGACGGCGGGACAGGGAGCACAGATACGCAGTATTTT.

This clonotype appeared many times. Here the CDR3 DNA reads TGCAGTGCTAGCTCGGACAGGGATGGCTACACCTTC. It translates to CSASSDRDGYTF. The chain employs TRBV20-1 and TRBJ1-2; the match to TRBD1 covers 8 bases. The CDR3 is 12 residues long. CDR1 and CDR2 from the germline V gene are DFQATT and SNEGSKA (reference sequence). V lost 3 bases to trimming and J lost 6 bases; unmatched junction nucleotides: 3.

A few counts support this clonotype. This rearrangement joins TRBV14 to TRBJ1-3; no clear D gene. CDR1 is SGHDN and CDR2 is FVKESK in the germline V gene. V was trimmed by 1 base and J by 3 bases, leaving 4 bases between them. The CDR3 length is 13 residues. The CDR3 DNA reads TGTGCCAGCAGCCAAGTTCGTGGAAACACCATATATTTT. It codes for CASSQVRGNTIYF.

The genes are TRBV15 and TRBJ1-5, with 8 bases matching TRBD1. V was pared by 8 bases and J by 4 bases, with 7 bases of the junction left unmatched. Looked up from germline, CDR1 is LNHNV and CDR2 is YYDKDF (reference sequence). This CDR3 is 14 amino acids long. CDR3: CATHDRGTNQPQHF. The CDR3 DNA follows: TGTGCCACCCACGACAGGGGCACTAATCAGCCCCAGCATTTT. Variable domain in full (rest from reference TRBV15 and TRBJ1-5): DAMVIQNPRYQVTQFGKPVTLSCSQTLNHNVMYWYQQKSSQAPKLLFHYYDKDFNNEADTPDNFQSRRPNTSFCFLDIRSPGLGDTAMYLCATHDRGTNQPQHFGDGTRLSIL.